Each of the 9 T cell receptor beta chains below was sequenced from the same sample in a study of Graves' ophthalmopathy and Graves' hyperthyroidism. The TCR beta CDR3 regions underwent amplification from RNA transcripts. HTBI-primed first-round RT-PCR preceded second-round multiplex PCR. MiXCR, run by TCRdb on the multiplex PCR reads, gives a single entry per CDR3 protein. The sample includes some 160,000 distinct CDR3 sequences, 30% to 45% of them seen just once. The sample was peripheral blood. Every receptor here comes from a man aged 25 to 40 with Graves' ophthalmopathy.

The rearrangement links TRBV19 to TRBJ1-5, with D possibly TRBD1 on 6 matching bases. This CDR3 contains 15 residues. With 3 bases removed from V and 1 base from J, the gap between germline ends came to 10 bases. Germline V CDR1 and CDR2: LNHDA, SQIVND (reference sequence). The CDR3 DNA sequence: TGTGCCAGTAGTATGTGGACAGTCAGCAATCAGCCCCAGCATTTT. It translates to CASSMWTVSNQPQHF. The whole variable domain, remainder taken from reference TRBV19 and TRBJ1-5, is DGGITQSPKYLFRKEGQNVTLSCEQNLNHDAMYWYRQDPGQGLRLIYYSQIVNDFQKGDIAEGYSVSREKKESFPLTVTSAQKNPTAFYLCASSMWTVSNQPQHFGDGTRLSIL.

This clonotype has ten or more counts. The chain employs TRBV6-5 and TRBJ2-7; tentatively, D is TRBD1 (5 bases). Trimming took off 5 bases at V and 2 bases at J, with 16 bases between the two ends. The CDR3 totals 15 residues. From germline, CDR1 is MNHEY and CDR2 SVGAGI. The CDR3 sequence: CASSSTTGVPYEQYF. The CDR3 DNA reads TGTGCCAGCAGTAGCACCACAGGAGTACCCTACGAGCAGTACTTC.

This clonotype was detected ten times or more. The genes are TRBV7-9 and TRBJ2-7; maybe TRBD2 (5 bases). Germline V gene data show CDR1 as SEHNR and CDR2 as FQNEAQ (reference sequence). The CDR3 extends over 12 amino acids. The germline V and J ends were trimmed by 5 bases and 6 bases, with 11 bases remaining between them. This CDR3 reads CASSPPEGEQYF. The CDR3 bases are TGTGCCAGCAGCCCCCCCGAGGGCGAGCAGTACTTC.

This clonotype has at least ten counts. V is TRBV6-2 or TRBV6-3 and J is TRBJ2-5; 7 bases map to TRBD1. V trimming: 7 bases; J trimming: 3 bases; junction bases outside the gene matches: 8. This CDR3 has 14 residues. Germline V CDR1 and CDR2: MNHEY, SVGEGT. This CDR3 reads CASNQAGGKETQYF. The CDR3 coding sequence is TGTGCCAGCAATCAAGCAGGGGGTAAAGAGACCCAGTACTTC.

The chain couples TRBV12-3 or TRBV12-4 to TRBJ1-2; no reliable D call. The CDR3 has 15 amino acids. Trimming stripped 6 bases from V and 3 bases from J, with 17 bases between. This CDR3 is CASSQRSPGHYGYTF. The DNA of the CDR3 is TGTGCCAGCAGCCAACGATCCCCTGGACACTATGGCTACACCTTC.

This clonotype was seen many times. The rearrangement links TRBV5-1 to TRBJ1-2; D uncertain. The CDR3 totals 14 residues. The germline CDR1 and CDR2 sequences are SGHRS and YFSETQ. Trimming stripped 0 bases from V and 4 bases from J, with 10 bases between. The CDR3 reads CASSLDGVSYGYTF. The CDR3 DNA sequence: TGCGCCAGCAGCTTGGACGGAGTATCCTATGGCTACACCTTC.

The chain couples TRBV6-1 to TRBJ2-7; 10 nucleotides line up with TRBD2. The CDR3 is 15 residues long. In germline, CDR1 is MNHNS, CDR2 SASEGT. The V segment lost 3 bases and the J segment 1 base; nucleotides outside the gene matches: 3. This chain's CDR3 is CASSDTSGASYEQYF. The DNA of the CDR3 is TGTGCCAGCAGTGATACTAGCGGGGCATCCTACGAGCAGTACTTC.

This clonotype was observed many times. The rearrangement joins TRBV20-1 to TRBJ2-7; 9 nucleotides align to TRBD2. Germline CDR1 is DFQATT and CDR2 is SNEGSKA (reference sequence). This CDR3 comprises 16 residues. The junction had 11 bases not matched to a gene; V was cut back by 1 base and J by 4 bases. CDR3: CSARGRGTSKLYEQYF. CDR3 in DNA: TGCAGTGCTAGAGGGCGAGGGACTAGCAAATTATACGAGCAGTACTTC.

Many counts were recorded for this clonotype. This chain joins TRBV6-2 or TRBV6-3 and TRBJ1-1, with TRBD1 as a possible D gene (6 bases). Deletions cut 8 bases from V and 0 bases from J, with 13 bases between. Germline V gives CDR1 MNHEY, CDR2 SVGEGT. The CDR3 extends over 14 amino acids. In DNA, the CDR3 is TGTGCCAGCCGAGCGGGACACATGAACACTGAAGCTTTCTTT. Encoded protein: CASRAGHMNTEAFF.